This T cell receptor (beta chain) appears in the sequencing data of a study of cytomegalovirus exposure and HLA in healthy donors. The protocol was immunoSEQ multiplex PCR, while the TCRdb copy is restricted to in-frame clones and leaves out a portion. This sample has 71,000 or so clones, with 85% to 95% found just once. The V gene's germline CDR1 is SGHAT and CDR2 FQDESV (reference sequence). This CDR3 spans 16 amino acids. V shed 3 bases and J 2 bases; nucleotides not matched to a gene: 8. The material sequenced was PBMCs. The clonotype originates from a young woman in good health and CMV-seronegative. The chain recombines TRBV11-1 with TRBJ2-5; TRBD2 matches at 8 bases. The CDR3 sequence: CASSFHQRGSQETQYF. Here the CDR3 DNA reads TGTGCCAGCAGCTTCCATCAGCGGGGGAGTCAAGAGACCCAGTACTTC.